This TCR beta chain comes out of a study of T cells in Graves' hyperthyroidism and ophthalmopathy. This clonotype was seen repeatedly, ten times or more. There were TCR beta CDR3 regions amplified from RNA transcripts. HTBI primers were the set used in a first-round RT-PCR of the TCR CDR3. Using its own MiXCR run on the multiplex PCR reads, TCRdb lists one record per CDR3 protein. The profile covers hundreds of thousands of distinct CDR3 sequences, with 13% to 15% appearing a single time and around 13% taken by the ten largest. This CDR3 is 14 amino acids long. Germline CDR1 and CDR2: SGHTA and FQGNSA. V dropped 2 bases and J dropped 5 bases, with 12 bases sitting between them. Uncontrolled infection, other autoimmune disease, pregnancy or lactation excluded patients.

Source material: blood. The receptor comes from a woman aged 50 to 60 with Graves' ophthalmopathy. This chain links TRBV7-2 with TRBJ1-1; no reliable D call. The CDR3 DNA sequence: TGTGCCAGCAGCTTAACCGGGTTTTTGACTGAAGCTTTCTTT. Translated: CASSLTGFLTEAFF.